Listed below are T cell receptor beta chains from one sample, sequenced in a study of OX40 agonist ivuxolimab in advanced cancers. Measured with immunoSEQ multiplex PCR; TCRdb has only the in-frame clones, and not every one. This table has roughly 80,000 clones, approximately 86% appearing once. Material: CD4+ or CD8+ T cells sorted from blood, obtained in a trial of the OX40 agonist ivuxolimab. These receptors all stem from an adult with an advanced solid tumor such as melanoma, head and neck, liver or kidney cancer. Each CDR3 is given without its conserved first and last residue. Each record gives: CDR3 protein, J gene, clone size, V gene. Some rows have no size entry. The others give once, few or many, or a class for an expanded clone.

CDR3 protein: SYTGWGNTEAF
J gene: TRBJ1-1
clone size: .
V gene: TRBV29-1

CDR3 protein: AWARDHNEKLF
J gene: TRBJ1-4
clone size: .
V gene: TRBV30

CDR3 protein: ASSLVVPRSAVPQETQY
J gene: TRBJ2-5
clone size: few
V gene: TRBV5-1

CDR3 protein: ASSLTSAGLTDTQY
J gene: TRBJ2-3
clone size: once
V gene: TRBV9

CDR3 protein: ASREGTSGETDTQY
J gene: TRBJ2-3
clone size: few
V gene: TRBV7-3

CDR3 protein: ASSPLGSGLGSTDTQY
J gene: TRBJ2-3
clone size: .
V gene: TRBV18

CDR3 protein: ASSPRLAYNEQF
J gene: TRBJ2-1
clone size: .
V gene: TRBV7-2

CDR3 protein: ASSEVYLAGAVEQY
J gene: TRBJ2-7
clone size: .
V gene: TRBV6-1

CDR3 protein: ASSRGGSVGTEAF
J gene: TRBJ1-1
clone size: .
V gene: TRBV6-5

CDR3 protein: ASSYSGQSPNTEAF
J gene: TRBJ1-1
clone size: .
V gene: TRBV7-8

CDR3 protein: ASSPGTRASTEAF
J gene: TRBJ1-1
clone size: .
V gene: TRBV7-2

CDR3 protein: ASSLVGDGYT
J gene: TRBJ1-2
clone size: .
V gene: TRBV5-6

CDR3 protein: ASSLTGTSGETQY
J gene: TRBJ2-5
clone size: once
V gene: TRBV7-7

CDR3 protein: ASSLFGGRYYGYT
J gene: TRBJ1-2
clone size: .
V gene: TRBV27

CDR3 protein: ASNRDQYSNQPQH
J gene: TRBJ1-5
clone size: few
V gene: TRBV6-1

CDR3 protein: ASSESVTTYEQF
J gene: TRBJ2-1
clone size: .
V gene: TRBV10-1

CDR3 protein: ASSLREGLNTEAF
J gene: TRBJ1-1
clone size: .
V gene: TRBV4-1

CDR3 protein: AWRDIGLAYGYT
J gene: TRBJ1-2
clone size: .
V gene: TRBV30

CDR3 protein: ASSLTGTGITGELF
J gene: TRBJ2-2
clone size: .
V gene: TRBV27

CDR3 protein: ASSLSETYNEQF
J gene: TRBJ2-1
clone size: .
V gene: TRBV7-9

CDR3 protein: ASSIVQSGQPQH
J gene: TRBJ1-5
clone size: .
V gene: TRBV19

CDR3 protein: ASSLAGPLSGANVLT
J gene: TRBJ2-6
clone size: .
V gene: TRBV5-4

CDR3 protein: ASSTRDRANQPQH
J gene: TRBJ1-5
clone size: .
V gene: TRBV27

CDR3 protein: ASSKPQNSPLH
J gene: TRBJ1-6
clone size: .
V gene: TRBV7-9

CDR3 protein: ASSFTFAVNNEQF
J gene: TRBJ2-1
clone size: .
V gene: TRBV5-4

CDR3 protein: ASSLGEDDEKLF
J gene: TRBJ1-4
clone size: .
V gene: TRBV7-9

CDR3 protein: ASSSRDTAYT
J gene: TRBJ1-2
clone size: .
V gene: TRBV4-3

CDR3 protein: ASTPNRIYGYT
J gene: TRBJ1-2
clone size: .
V gene: TRBV19

CDR3 protein: AISGLGTGRTNTEAF
J gene: TRBJ1-1
clone size: .
V gene: TRBV10-3

CDR3 protein: ATSRLAGGTDTQY
J gene: TRBJ2-3
clone size: .
V gene: TRBV15

CDR3 protein: ASSLGRATADTQY
J gene: TRBJ2-3
clone size: .
V gene: TRBV5-1

CDR3 protein: ASSITSGTGDLKATYEQY
J gene: TRBJ2-7
clone size: .
V gene: TRBV19

CDR3 protein: ASSLEPTGTTGELF
J gene: TRBJ2-2
clone size: .
V gene: TRBV7-3

CDR3 protein: ASSPSWTGDYGYT
J gene: TRBJ1-2
clone size: .
V gene: TRBV5-1

CDR3 protein: ASSQDWGTEAF
J gene: TRBJ1-1
clone size: .
V gene: TRBV14

CDR3 protein: AWSRGRLDSPLH
J gene: TRBJ1-6
clone size: .
V gene: TRBV30

CDR3 protein: ASEGTVSNQPQH
J gene: TRBJ1-5
clone size: .
V gene: TRBV19

CDR3 protein: ASKDRAWSTDTQY
J gene: TRBJ2-3
clone size: .
V gene: TRBV19

CDR3 protein: ASSLGEGNTIY
J gene: TRBJ1-3
clone size: .
V gene: TRBV7-8

CDR3 protein: AWSRRGEAYEQY
J gene: TRBJ2-7
clone size: .
V gene: TRBV30

CDR3 protein: ASSTAGGGYNEQF
J gene: TRBJ2-1
clone size: .
V gene: TRBV18

CDR3 protein: ASSVSTGAQETQY
J gene: TRBJ2-5
clone size: .
V gene: TRBV9

CDR3 protein: ASSVDGTNEKLF
J gene: TRBJ1-4
clone size: .
V gene: TRBV9

CDR3 protein: AIKGTSGRGRNDEQF
J gene: TRBJ2-1
clone size: once
V gene: TRBV10-3

CDR3 protein: ASERQELFPGELF
J gene: TRBJ2-2
clone size: .
V gene: TRBV6-6

CDR3 protein: ASSYPRTGVTDTQY
J gene: TRBJ2-3
clone size: .
V gene: TRBV6-6

CDR3 protein: ASTPYTEAF
J gene: TRBJ1-1
clone size: .
V gene: TRBV11-2

CDR3 protein: ASSRSPVGEQY
J gene: TRBJ2-7
clone size: .
V gene: TRBV6-6

CDR3 protein: ASSYLAGGSYEQY
J gene: TRBJ2-7
clone size: .
V gene: TRBV19

CDR3 protein: ASSPVVLRRSTDTQY
J gene: TRBJ2-3
clone size: .
V gene: TRBV5-6

CDR3 protein: ASSREGGRYGYT
J gene: TRBJ1-2
clone size: few
V gene: TRBV7-2

CDR3 protein: ASSSSGQGRYEQY
J gene: TRBJ2-7
clone size: .
V gene: TRBV7-2

CDR3 protein: ASNDGPGGEETQY
J gene: TRBJ2-5
clone size: .
V gene: TRBV7-2

CDR3 protein: ASRPSNYGYT
J gene: TRBJ1-2
clone size: few
V gene: TRBV28

CDR3 protein: ASSTTTGRGETQY
J gene: TRBJ2-5
clone size: .
V gene: TRBV5-1

CDR3 protein: ASSQPNQGTTSEKLF
J gene: TRBJ1-4
clone size: .
V gene: TRBV4-1

CDR3 protein: ASSLDRVSTEAF
J gene: TRBJ1-1
clone size: .
V gene: TRBV5-8

CDR3 protein: ASQDTNTGELF
J gene: TRBJ2-2
clone size: few
V gene: TRBV27

CDR3 protein: AWSVGTRSYNEQF
J gene: TRBJ2-1
clone size: .
V gene: TRBV30